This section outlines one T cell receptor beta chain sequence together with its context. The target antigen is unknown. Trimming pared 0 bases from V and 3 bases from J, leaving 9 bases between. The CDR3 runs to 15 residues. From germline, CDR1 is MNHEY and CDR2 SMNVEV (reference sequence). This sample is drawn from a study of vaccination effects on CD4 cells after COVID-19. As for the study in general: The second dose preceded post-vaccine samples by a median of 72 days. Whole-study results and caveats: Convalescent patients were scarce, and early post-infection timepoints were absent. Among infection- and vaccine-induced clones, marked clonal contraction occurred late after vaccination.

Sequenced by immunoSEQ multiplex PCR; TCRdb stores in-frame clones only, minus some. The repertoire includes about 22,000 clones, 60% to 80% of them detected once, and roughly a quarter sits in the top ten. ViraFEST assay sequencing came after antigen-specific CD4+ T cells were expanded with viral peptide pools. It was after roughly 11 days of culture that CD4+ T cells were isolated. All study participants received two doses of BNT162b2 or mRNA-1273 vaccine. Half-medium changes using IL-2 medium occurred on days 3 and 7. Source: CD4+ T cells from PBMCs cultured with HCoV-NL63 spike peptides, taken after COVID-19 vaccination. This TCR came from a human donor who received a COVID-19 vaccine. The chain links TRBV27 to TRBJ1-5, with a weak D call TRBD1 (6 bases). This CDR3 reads CASSLSQGVNQPQHF. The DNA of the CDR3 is TGTGCCAGCAGTTTATCACAGGGAGTCAATCAGCCCCAGCATTTT.